This T cell receptor beta chain was identified during a study of CD8 T cells in Susac syndrome. Overall study context: Over 5 sequenced Susac syndrome patients had clinically active disease, while fewer than 10 were in remission. Patients with Susac syndrome were therapy-naive, taking corticosteroids, with some also receiving intravenous immunoglobulin, or taking intravenous immunoglobulin alone at the time their blood was drawn. Findings and caveats of the study: The authors acknowledged that the study's TCR sequencing and HLA analysis involved relatively few individuals. The CD4+ T cell repertoire of patients with Susac syndrome showed no detectable clonal expansion.

Notes on this clonotype: The target antigen is unknown.

An input of about 0.5 to 1 ug of RNA was subjected to reverse transcription using random hexamers. TCRdb recomputed calls from the immunoSEQ multiplex PCR reads with MiXCR, one row per CDR3 protein. Among under 200,000 distinct CDR3 sequences listed, roughly 90% were seen once. The source of this sequence is a human donor with Susac syndrome. The sequenced sample was CD4+ T cells from PBMCs.

The CDR3 sequence: CASGLGGQGDEKLFF. In DNA, the CDR3 is TGCGCCAGCGGACTGGGAGGACAGGGGGACGAAAAACTGTTTTTT. The chain joins TRBV5-1 to TRBJ1-4, with TRBD1 identical over 10 bases. The ends lost 7 bases at V and 8 bases at J; junction bases unmatched: 11. Germline V gene sequence: CDR1 SGHRS, CDR2 YFSETQ. There are 15 residues in the CDR3.